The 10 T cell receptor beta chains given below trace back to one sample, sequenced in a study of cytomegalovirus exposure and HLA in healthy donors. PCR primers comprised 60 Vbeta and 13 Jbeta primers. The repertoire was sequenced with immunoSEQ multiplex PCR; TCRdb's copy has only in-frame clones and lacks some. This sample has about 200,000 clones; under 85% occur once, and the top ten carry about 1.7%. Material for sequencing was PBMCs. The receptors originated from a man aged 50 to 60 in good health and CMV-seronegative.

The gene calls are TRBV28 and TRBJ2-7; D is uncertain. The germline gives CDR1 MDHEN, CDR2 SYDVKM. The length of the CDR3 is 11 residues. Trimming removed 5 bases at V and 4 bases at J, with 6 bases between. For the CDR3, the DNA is TGTGCCAGCAGTATTTCTTACGAGCAGTACTTC. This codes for CASSISYEQYF. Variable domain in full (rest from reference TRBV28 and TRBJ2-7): DVKVTQSSRYLVKRTGEKVFLECVQDMDHENMFWYRQDPGLGLRLIYFSYDVKMKEKGDIPEGYSVSREKKERFSLILESASTNQTSMYLCASSISYEQYFGPGTRLTVT.

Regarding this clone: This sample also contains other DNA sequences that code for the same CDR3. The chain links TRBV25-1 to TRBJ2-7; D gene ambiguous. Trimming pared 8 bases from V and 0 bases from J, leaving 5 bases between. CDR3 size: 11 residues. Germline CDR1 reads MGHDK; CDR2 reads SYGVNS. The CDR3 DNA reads TGTGCCAGCTCGAGCTCCTACGAGCAGTACTTC. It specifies CASSSSYEQYF.

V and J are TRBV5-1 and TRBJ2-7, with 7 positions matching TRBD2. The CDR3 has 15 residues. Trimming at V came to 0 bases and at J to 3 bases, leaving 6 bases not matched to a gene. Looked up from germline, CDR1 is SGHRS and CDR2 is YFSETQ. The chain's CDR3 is CASSLEREVSYEQYF. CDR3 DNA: TGCGCCAGCAGCTTGGAGCGGGAAGTTAGCTACGAGCAGTACTTC.

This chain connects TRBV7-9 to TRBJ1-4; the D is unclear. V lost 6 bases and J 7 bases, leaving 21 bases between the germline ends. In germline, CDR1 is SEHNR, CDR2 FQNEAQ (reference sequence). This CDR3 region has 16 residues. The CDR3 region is CASSRPGKAGGEKLFF. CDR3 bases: TGTGCCAGCAGTCGCCCGGGGAAAGCGGGCGGTGAAAAACTGTTTTTT.

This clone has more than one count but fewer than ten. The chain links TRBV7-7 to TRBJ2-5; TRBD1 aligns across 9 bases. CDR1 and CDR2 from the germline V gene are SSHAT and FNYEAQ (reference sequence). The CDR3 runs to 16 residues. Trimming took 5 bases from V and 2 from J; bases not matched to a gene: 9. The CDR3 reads CASSLLMTGGQETQYF. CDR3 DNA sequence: TGTGCCAGCAGCCTACTAATGACAGGGGGGCAAGAGACCCAGTACTTC.

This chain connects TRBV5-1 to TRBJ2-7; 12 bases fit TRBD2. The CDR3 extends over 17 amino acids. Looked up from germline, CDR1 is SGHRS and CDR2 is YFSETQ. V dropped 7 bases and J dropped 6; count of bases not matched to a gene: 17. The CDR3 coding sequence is TGCGCCAGCCGGGGGGGACTAGCGGGTCCCGTCTCCCGCGAGCAGTACTTC. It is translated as CASRGGLAGPVSREQYF. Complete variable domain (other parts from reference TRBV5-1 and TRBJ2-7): KAGVTQTPRYLIKTRGQQVTLSCSPISGHRSVSWYQQTPGQGLQFLFEYFSETQRNKGNFPGRFSGRQFSNSRSEMNVSTLELGDSALYLCASRGGLAGPVSREQYFGPGTRLTVT.

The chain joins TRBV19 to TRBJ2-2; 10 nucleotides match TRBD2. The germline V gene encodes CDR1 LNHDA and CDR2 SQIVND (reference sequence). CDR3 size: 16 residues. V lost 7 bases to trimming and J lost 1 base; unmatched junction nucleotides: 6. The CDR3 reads CASTPSGRKNTGELFF. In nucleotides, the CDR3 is TGTGCCAGTACCCCTAGCGGGAGAAAGAACACCGGGGAGCTGTTTTTT. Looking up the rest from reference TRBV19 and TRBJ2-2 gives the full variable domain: DGGITQSPKYLFRKEGQNVTLSCEQNLNHDAMYWYRQDPGQGLRLIYYSQIVNDFQKGDIAEGYSVSREKKESFPLTVTSAQKNPTAFYLCASTPSGRKNTGELFFGEGSRLTVL.

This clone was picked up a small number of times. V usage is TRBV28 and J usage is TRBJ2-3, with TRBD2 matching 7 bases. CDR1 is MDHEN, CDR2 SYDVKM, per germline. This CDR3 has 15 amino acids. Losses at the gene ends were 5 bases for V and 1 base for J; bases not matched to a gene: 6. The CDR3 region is CASSVAREGTDTQYF. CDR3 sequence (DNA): TGTGCCAGCAGTGTCGCTCGGGAGGGCACAGATACGCAGTATTTT.

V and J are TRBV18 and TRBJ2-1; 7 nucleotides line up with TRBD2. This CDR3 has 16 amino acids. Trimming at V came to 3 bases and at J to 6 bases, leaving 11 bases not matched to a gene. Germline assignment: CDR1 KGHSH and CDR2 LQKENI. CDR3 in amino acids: CASSPPNSGLGNEQFF. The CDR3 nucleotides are TGTGCCAGCTCACCCCCGAATAGCGGGCTCGGCAATGAGCAGTTCTTC. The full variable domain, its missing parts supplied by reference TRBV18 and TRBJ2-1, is NAGVMQNPRHLVRRRGQEARLRCSPMKGHSHVYWYRQLPEEGLKFMVYLQKENIIDESGMPKERFSAEFPKEGPSILRIQQVVRGDSAAYFCASSPPNSGLGNEQFFGPGTRLTVL.

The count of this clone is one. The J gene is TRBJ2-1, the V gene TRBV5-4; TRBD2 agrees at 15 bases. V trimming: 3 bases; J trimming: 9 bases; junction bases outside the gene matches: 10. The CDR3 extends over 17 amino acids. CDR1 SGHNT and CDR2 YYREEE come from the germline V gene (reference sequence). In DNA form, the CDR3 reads TGTGCCAGCAGCTCGGGGACTAGCGGGAGGTCGTTAAGTGAGCAGTTCTTC. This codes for CASSSGTSGRSLSEQFF.